Reported below is one T cell receptor (beta chain). The antigen remains unidentified. These data originate in a study of T cell responses to AZD1222 COVID-19 vaccine. General observations from the study: Two AZD1222 doses significantly raised spike-specific TCR breadth and depth over controls. Unmutated variant regions reportedly attract nearly half of all spike-specific TCRs.

The CDR3 covers 15 residues. Germline V gene data show CDR1 as SNHLY and CDR2 as FYNNEI. V was cut by 10 bases and J by 0 bases, with 13 bases left in between. Profiling relied on immunoSEQ multiplex PCR, and the TCRdb table lists in-frame clones only, not all of them. The sample carries 110,000 or so clones, around 88% recorded once. The rearrangement joins TRBV2 to TRBJ2-6; either TRBD1 or TRBD2 may supply D (5 bases each). The TCR comes from an adult who received the AZD1222 COVID-19 vaccine. The material sequenced was peripheral blood, taken 28 days after the second AZD1222 dose. The CDR3 DNA sequence: TGTGCCAACCGTAAAGGGACCTCTGGGGCCAACGTCCTGACTTTC. Residues: CANRKGTSGANVLTF. The whole variable domain, filled in from reference TRBV2 and TRBJ2-6, reads EPEVTQTPSHQVTQMGQEVILRCVPISNHLYFYWYRQILGQKVEFLVSFYNNEISEKSEIFDDQFSVERPDGSNFTLKIRSTKLEDSAMYFCANRKGTSGANVLTFGAGSRLTVL.